This entry lists 30 T cell receptor beta chains sequenced from one sample in a study of T cells after yellow fever vaccination. TCRdb re-derived calls from the 5' RACE reads in MiXCR, one entry per CDR3 protein. The sample lists some 290,000 distinct CDR3 sequences, approximately 12% seen once, with about 3.3% in the top ten. Sequenced material: CD4+ T cells sorted from PBMCs, taken 45 days after the yellow fever booster vaccination. These receptors were taken from a man aged 18 to 29 who received the YFV17D yellow fever vaccine.

At least ten counts were recorded for this clonotype. CDR3 region: CASSPGQALYGYTF. The CDR3, as DNA: TGCGCCAGCAGCCCAGGACAGGCCCTTTATGGCTACACCTTC. The rearrangement uses TRBV5-1 and TRBJ1-2, with 7 bases matching TRBD1. Germline loops: CDR1 SGHRS, CDR2 YFSETQ. Losses at the gene ends were 4 bases for V and 5 bases for J; bases not matched to a gene: 8. The CDR3 extends over 14 amino acids.

This clonotype has a handful of counts. This chain connects TRBV20-1 to TRBJ2-5, with 11 bases lining up with TRBD2. V was pared by 3 bases and J by 4 bases, with 7 bases of the junction left unmatched. Germline values: CDR1 DFQATT, CDR2 SNEGSKA (reference sequence). This CDR3 contains 15 residues. CDR3 DNA: TGCAGTGCTAGTTTCACTAGCGGGAGAGGAGAGACCCAGTACTTC. Its protein is CSASFTSGRGETQYF.

In this sample, this clonotype turned up a few times. The V and J genes are TRBV7-2 and TRBJ2-2; D unresolved. The CDR3 totals 13 residues. Germline CDR1 reads SGHTA; CDR2 reads FQGNSA. The V end lost 5 bases, the J end lost 6 bases, and 10 bases lay between the germline ends. CDR3 residues: CASSPSKAGELFF. The CDR3 DNA follows: TGTGCCAGCAGCCCCTCTAAGGCCGGGGAGCTGTTTTTT.

This clonotype turned up a few times. The chain joins TRBV7-9 to TRBJ1-2; 10 bases are shared with TRBD1. V lost 4 bases to trimming and J lost 10 bases; unmatched junction nucleotides: 6. Germline CDR1 and CDR2: SEHNR and FQNEAQ (reference sequence). This CDR3 has 13 amino acids. The CDR3 region is CASSSGQGRSYTF. The CDR3 DNA sequence: TGTGCCAGCAGCTCGGGACAGGGGAGATCCTACACCTTC.

This clonotype appeared a few times. This chain joins TRBV5-1 and TRBJ2-3, with D hard to call. Trimming took 2 bases from V and 5 from J, leaving 12 bases between them. Germline lookup yields CDR1 SGHRS and CDR2 YFSETQ. The CDR3 consists of 14 residues. The CDR3 sequence is CASSFLGLVDTQYF. In DNA form, the CDR3 reads TGCGCCAGCAGCTTCCTTGGGTTGGTAGATACGCAGTATTTT.

The chain carries TRBV14 and TRBJ1-1, with 7 bases identical to TRBD1. The CDR3 length is 14 residues. CDR1 SGHDN and CDR2 FVKESK come from the germline V gene. Unmatched junction bases numbered 8, after V lost 6 bases and J lost 4 bases. DNA of the CDR3: TGTGCCAGCAGTATTGACAGGGTCTCCACTGAAGCTTTCTTT. Its translation is CASSIDRVSTEAFF. The full variable domain, completed using reference TRBV14 and TRBJ1-1, is EAGVTQFPSHSVIEKGQTVTLRCDPISGHDNLYWYRRVMGKEIKFLLHFVKESKQDESGMPNNRFLAERTGGTYSTLKVQPAELEDSGVYFCASSIDRVSTEAFFGQGTRLTVV.

This clonotype was seen only a few times. The V gene is TRBV7-2, the J gene TRBJ1-6, with 7 bases matching TRBD1. CDR3 length equals 16 residues. The junction had 10 bases not matched to a gene; V was cut back by 1 base and J by 10 bases. Germline V gene data show CDR1 as SGHTA and CDR2 as FQGNSA. The CDR3 DNA reads TGTGCCAGCAGCTTAGGCCCGAACAGGGGAGCGTCACCCCTCCACTTT. It is translated as CASSLGPNRGASPLHF.

This clonotype turned up a few times. The chain links TRBV7-3 to TRBJ1-1; possibly TRBD1 for D (6 bases). The CDR3 length is 14 residues. Deletions cut 5 bases from V and 6 bases from J, with 16 bases between. Germline CDR1 and CDR2: SGHTA and FQGTGA. The CDR3 loop is CASSPRRGVAEAFF. The CDR3 DNA reads TGTGCCAGCAGCCCACGGAGGGGGGTCGCTGAAGCTTTCTTT.

This clonotype appeared a few times. J is TRBJ2-3 and V is TRBV20-1; D is uncertain. The CDR3 contains 12 residues. CDR1 DFQATT and CDR2 SNEGSKA come from the germline V gene (reference sequence). V was cut by 0 bases and J by 5 bases, with 6 bases left in between. This CDR3 is CSARDSIDTQYF. The DNA of the CDR3 is TGCAGTGCTAGAGATAGTATAGATACGCAGTATTTT.

This clonotype was counted many times. V usage is TRBV4-2 and J usage is TRBJ2-3, with 10 positions matching TRBD2. CDR1 and CDR2 (germline): LGHNA, YNFKEQ. The CDR3 sequence is 16 residues long. V shed 1 base, J shed 4 bases, and the junction held 5 bases outside the gene matches. The DNA of the CDR3 is TGTGCCAGCAGCCAAGTAGCGGGGGGCGTCGCAGATACGCAGTATTTT. Residues: CASSQVAGGVADTQYF.

This clonotype was detected many times. The V and J genes are TRBV5-1 and TRBJ2-7; the D call may be TRBD1 or TRBD2 (5 bases each). The germline gives CDR1 SGHRS, CDR2 YFSETQ. V lost 2 bases and J 4 bases, leaving 10 bases between the germline ends. The CDR3 is made up of 13 amino acids. DNA of the CDR3: TGCGCCAGCAGCTTAGGCGAGGGGTACGAGCAGTACTTC. Translating gives CASSLGEGYEQYF.

This clonotype has just a few counts. The chain combines TRBV6-5 with TRBJ1-3; no definite D call. This CDR3 is 15 amino acids long. Germline assignment: CDR1 MNHEY and CDR2 SVGAGI. With 5 bases removed from V and 1 base from J, the gap between germline ends came to 12 bases. The CDR3 nucleotides are TGTGCCAGCAGTCTCGGACGGACTTCTGGAAACACCATATATTTT. Protein: CASSLGRTSGNTIYF.

This clonotype was observed at least ten times. This chain connects TRBV6-5 to TRBJ1-6; 9 positions agree with TRBD1. V shed 2 bases and J 7 bases; nucleotides not matched to a gene: 6. The CDR3 is 16 amino acids. CDR1 MNHEY and CDR2 SVGAGI come from the germline V gene. CDR3 sequence (DNA): TGTGCCAGCAGTTACATGGTACAGGGGGCAAATTCACCCCTCCACTTT. It specifies CASSYMVQGANSPLHF.

This chain connects TRBV7-2 to TRBJ2-5; 9 positions match TRBD2. Germline trimming cut 9 bases from V and 2 bases from J; bases unmatched to any gene: 10. Looked up from germline, CDR1 is SGHTA and CDR2 is FQGNSA. The CDR3 length is 15 residues. CDR3 region: CASNLEAGGQETQYF. The CDR3 DNA sequence: TGTGCCAGTAACCTAGAGGCGGGGGGGCAAGAGACCCAGTACTTC.

The sample holds a few counts of this clonotype. This sequence joins TRBV19 and TRBJ1-1; D unclear. CDR3 size: 13 residues. In germline, CDR1 is LNHDA, CDR2 SQIVND (reference sequence). V lost 2 bases and J lost 0, with 4 bases in between. CDR3 nucleotide sequence: TGTGCCAGTAGTATAAATTTGAACACTGAAGCTTTCTTT. It codes for CASSINLNTEAFF. Drawing the rest from reference TRBV19 and TRBJ1-1, the complete variable domain is DGGITQSPKYLFRKEGQNVTLSCEQNLNHDAMYWYRQDPGQGLRLIYYSQIVNDFQKGDIAEGYSVSREKKESFPLTVTSAQKNPTAFYLCASSINLNTEAFFGQGTRLTVV.

The CDR3 DNA is TGCGCCAGCAGCCCGGAAGTGGCCGGGGCCAACGTCCTGACTTTC. Its protein product is CASSPEVAGANVLTF. This chain joins TRBV5-1 and TRBJ2-6; D is ambiguous. V was trimmed by 4 bases and J by 4 bases, leaving 12 bases between them. Germline V lookup: CDR1 SGHRS, CDR2 YFSETQ. This CDR3 comprises 15 residues.

The gene calls are TRBV5-1 and TRBJ1-5; 9 bases line up with TRBD1. The CDR3 sequence is 15 residues long. Germline lookup yields CDR1 SGHRS and CDR2 YFSETQ. Trimming at V came to 5 bases and at J to 1 base, leaving 4 bases not matched to a gene. CDR3 residues: CASSIQGASNQPQHF. Written as DNA, the CDR3 is TGCGCCAGCAGTATACAGGGGGCAAGCAATCAGCCCCAGCATTTT.

The chain couples TRBV18 to TRBJ1-2, with TRBD1 identical over 9 bases. Germline CDR1 KGHSH, CDR2 LQKENI. Trimming removed 3 bases from V and 3 bases from J; junction bases left unmatched: 8. The CDR3 contains 16 residues. The DNA for the CDR3 is TGTGCCAGCTCACCCACCGGACAGGGGTGGGACTATGGCTACACCTTC. Its protein is CASSPTGQGWDYGYTF.

This clonotype was recorded a few times. V usage is TRBV7-2 and J usage is TRBJ1-1; tentatively, D is TRBD1 (5 bases). The length of the CDR3 is 15 residues. V lost 5 bases and J lost 6, with 19 bases in between. CDR1 is SGHTA, CDR2 FQGNSA, per germline. The CDR3: CASSLNKRGLAEAFF. The CDR3 DNA reads TGTGCCAGCAGCCTCAATAAAAGGGGTCTCGCTGAAGCTTTCTTT.

Here the CDR3 reads CASSYHTTGLDTEAFF. The CDR3 nucleotides are TGTGCCAGCAGTTACCACACGACAGGGTTGGACACTGAAGCTTTCTTT. V is TRBV6-2 or TRBV6-3 and J is TRBJ1-1, with 7 bases aligning to TRBD1. The CDR3 has 16 residues. The germline V gene encodes CDR1 MNHEY and CDR2 SVGEGT. Trimming at V came to 2 bases and at J to 3 bases, leaving 9 bases not matched to a gene.

The rearrangement uses TRBV9 and TRBJ2-3; no clear D gene. Germline-derived CDR1 and CDR2 are SGDLS and YYNGEE. The CDR3 consists of 15 residues. The V gene lost 0 bases and the J gene lost 1 base, with 9 bases spanning the gap. As DNA, the CDR3 is TGTGCCAGCAGCGTAGTGCCCAGCGGCACAGATACGCAGTATTTT. Translating gives CASSVVPSGTDTQYF.

The chain uses TRBV6-2 or TRBV6-3 and TRBJ2-3, with 10 bases matching TRBD1. The germline V gene has CDR1 MNHEY and CDR2 SVGEGT. J was trimmed by 5 bases and V by 10 bases; bases with no gene match: 9. CDR3 length equals 14 residues. CDR3 amino acids: CATFRDRGKDTQYF. In DNA, the CDR3 is TGTGCCACCTTCCGGGACAGGGGTAAAGATACGCAGTATTTT.

V gene TRBV6-5 combines with J gene TRBJ2-4; 7 bases map to TRBD2. The CDR3 loop spans 14 amino acids. Germline CDR1 MNHEY, CDR2 SVGAGI. V shed 0 bases and J 7 bases; nucleotides not matched to a gene: 3. In DNA form, the CDR3 reads TGTGCCAGCAGTTACTCGAGCGGGATGAACATTCAGTACTTC. Amino acids: CASSYSSGMNIQYF.

This clonotype was observed at least ten times. The J gene is TRBJ1-1, the V gene TRBV5-1; D remains unclear. Trimming stripped 2 bases from V and 2 bases from J, with 7 bases between. The CDR3 loop spans 13 amino acids. The germline gives CDR1 SGHRS, CDR2 YFSETQ. The CDR3 bases are TGCGCCAGCAGCTTAGCTCCAAACACTGAAGCTTTCTTT. Translating it yields CASSLAPNTEAFF.

The chain uses TRBV12-3 or TRBV12-4 and TRBJ1-4; 10 nucleotides align to TRBD1. The V and J ends lost 1 base and 5 bases, in that order; junction bases with no gene match: 7. The CDR3 runs 17 residues. The CDR3 region is CASSLGRDRGRNEKLFF. CDR3 DNA: TGTGCCAGCAGTTTAGGCCGGGACAGGGGACGGAATGAAAAACTGTTTTTT.

V usage is TRBV9 and J usage is TRBJ2-1; the D gene is possibly TRBD1 (6 bases). Germline loops: CDR1 SGDLS, CDR2 YYNGEE. This CDR3 has 17 residues. V lost 2 bases and J 2 bases, leaving 17 bases between the germline ends. The CDR3 spells CASSVLVPGDTYNEQFF. The CDR3 DNA sequence: TGTGCCAGCAGCGTGCTGGTGCCCGGGGACACCTACAATGAGCAGTTCTTC.

This clonotype has just a few counts. The chain employs TRBV18 and TRBJ2-3, with 10 bases that match TRBD2. Germline CDR1 KGHSH, CDR2 LQKENI. The CDR3 contains 18 residues. Trimming at V came to 0 bases and at J to 2 bases, leaving 8 bases not matched to a gene. CDR3 region: CASSPPIILAGNTDTQYF. CDR3 in DNA: TGTGCCAGCTCACCACCGATAATACTAGCGGGGAACACAGATACGCAGTATTTT.

At least ten counts were recorded for this clonotype. The V gene is TRBV7-2, the J gene TRBJ1-3; D remains ambiguous. Trimming took off 3 bases at V and 0 bases at J, with 12 bases between the two ends. CDR1 and CDR2 (germline): SGHTA, FQGNSA. The CDR3 covers 16 residues. The CDR3 protein is CASSFLLLSSGNTIYF. The CDR3 nucleotides read TGTGCCAGCAGCTTCCTCCTTTTGAGCTCTGGAAACACCATATATTTT.

Only a few counts were recorded for this clonotype. V usage is TRBV7-2 and J usage is TRBJ1-2; D possibly corresponds to TRBD1 (5 bases). The CDR3 length is 15 residues. The V end was cut by 5 bases, the J end by 4 bases, with 17 bases between. In germline, CDR1 is SGHTA, CDR2 FQGNSA. This CDR3 is CASSPTGGMGYGYTF. The CDR3 nucleotides read TGTGCCAGCAGCCCCACGGGGGGGATGGGCTATGGCTACACCTTC. Using reference TRBV7-2 and TRBJ1-2 for the parts outside the CDR3, the full variable domain is GAGVSQSPSNKVTEKGKDVELRCDPISGHTALYWYRQSLGQGLEFLIYFQGNSAPDKSGLPSDRFSAERTGGSVSTLTIQRTQQEDSAVYLCASSPTGGMGYGYTFGSGTRLTVV.

This clonotype was counted a few times. The V gene is TRBV7-8, the J gene TRBJ2-7; D is tentatively TRBD1 or TRBD2 (5 bases each). V lost 4 bases, J lost 9 bases, and 10 bases lay in between. CDR1 and CDR2 from the germline V gene are SGHVS and FQNEAQ. The CDR3 is 11 residues long. The CDR3 coding sequence is TGTGCCAGCAGCTCAAGGGACGCGCAGTACTTC. Its translation: CASSSRDAQYF.